The 28 T cell receptor beta chains given below trace back to one sample, sequenced in a study of CD8+ T cells in alopecia areata listed by TCRdb under 2018. The method was the immunoSEQ multiplex PCR assay. For TCR sequencing, RNA was extracted from every sample and reverse transcribed into cDNA to serve as template. The clones in this table, taken by TCRdb from immuneACCESS, are in-frame only. Not every clone is retained; where verified, under half of the shortfall comes from an unresolved V gene, and the cause of the rest is unknown. This sample is represented by over 120,000 clones; around half of them were singletons. Approximately 15% of the sample comes from the top ten. The time point tag for this specimen amounts to: roughly 27 days on oral tofacitinib. The treatment or condition label for this specimen denotes: oral pan-JAK inhibitor, 5-10 mg twice daily. The source material was CD8+ T cells sorted from blood, sampled at week 4, from a patient treated with tofacitinib. All receptors derive from a human donor with alopecia areata.

This sequence joins TRBV7-3 and TRBJ1-6; D call uncertain. With 2 bases removed from V and 8 bases from J, the gap between germline ends came to 10 bases. The CDR3 spans 14 residues. The germline gives CDR1 SGHTA, CDR2 FQGTGA. The CDR3, as DNA: TGTGCCAGCAGCTTAGCCCCCGGGGATTCACCCCTCCACTTT. Its protein is CASSLAPGDSPLHF. Together with reference TRBV7-3 and TRBJ1-6, the CDR3 gives the full variable domain: GAGVSQTPSNKVTEKGKYVELRCDPISGHTALYWYRQSLGQGPEFLIYFQGTGAADDSGLPNDRFFAVRPEGSVSTLKIQRTERGDSAVYLCASSLAPGDSPLHFGNGTRLTVT.

The rearrangement joins TRBV13 to TRBJ2-7, with 7 bases that match TRBD1. Germline V gene sequence: CDR1 PRHDT, CDR2 FYEKMQ (reference sequence). V lost 5 bases and J lost 6; bases outside the gene matches: 4. The CDR3 loop spans 12 amino acids. CDR3 region: CASSGDRVEQYF. CDR3 nucleotide sequence: TGTGCCAGCAGCGGAGACAGGGTCGAGCAGTACTTC.

V is TRBV6-6 and J is TRBJ2-7; D not certain. V gave up 0 bases and J gave up 3 bases, with 3 bases separating them. Germline values: CDR1 MNHNY, CDR2 SVGAGI (reference sequence). The CDR3 extends over 12 amino acids. The CDR3 sequence is CASSYSDYEQYF. The CDR3 bases are TGTGCCAGCAGTTACTCAGACTACGAGCAGTACTTC.

CDR3 bases: TGTGCCAGCAGCTTGGTGGGGACTAGCGGGGCGGTCCCACAAGAGACCCAGTACTTC. It specifies CASSLVGTSGAVPQETQYF. The gene calls are TRBV5-6 and TRBJ2-5; 13 bases align to TRBD2. V lost 0 bases and J lost 2; bases outside the gene matches: 10. Germline V gene lookup returns CDR1 SGHDT and CDR2 YYEEEE. CDR3 size: 19 residues. The full variable domain, rest sourced from reference TRBV5-6 and TRBJ2-5, is DAGVTQSPTHLIKTRGQQVTLRCSPKSGHDTVSWYQQALGQGPQFIFQYYEEEERQRGNFPDRFSGHQFPNYSSELNVNALLLGDSALYLCASSLVGTSGAVPQETQYFGPGTRLLVL.

CDR3 sequence: CASSSDRYEQYF. In DNA, the CDR3 is TGTGCCAGCAGCTCCGACAGATACGAGCAGTACTTC. This chain uses TRBV5-6 with TRBJ2-7, with D maybe TRBD1 (5 bases). CDR3 size: 12 residues. Per germline, CDR1 SGHDT and CDR2 YYEEEE. Trimming took off 3 bases at V and 4 bases at J, with 8 bases between the two ends.

The chain is built from TRBV5-6 and TRBJ2-7, with D unclear. The CDR3 extends over 14 amino acids. Per germline, CDR1 SGHDT and CDR2 YYEEEE. Trimming took off 6 bases at V and 2 bases at J, with 15 bases between the two ends. Written as DNA, the CDR3 is TGTGCCAGCAAGTTCGGGTCCTCCCCCTACGAGCAGTACTTC. Translating it yields CASKFGSSPYEQYF.

The chain has TRBV11-1 and TRBJ1-5; perhaps TRBD1 as D (5 bases). The CDR3 covers 15 residues. CDR1 is SGHAT, CDR2 FQDESV, per germline (reference sequence). The V end was cut by 5 bases, the J end by 7 bases, with 18 bases between. In DNA, the CDR3 is TGTGCCAGCAGCACCTGGGACCGTTGGAAACAGCCCCAGCATTTT. Amino acids: CASSTWDRWKQPQHF.

This chain connects TRBV11-2 to TRBJ2-5, with 14 bases lining up with TRBD2. J gave up 3 bases and V 4 bases, and 4 bases lay outside the gene matches. Germline CDR1 SGHAT, CDR2 FQNNGV. The CDR3 is 16 amino acids. The CDR3 here is CASSWPTSGGEETQYF. The CDR3 coding sequence is TGTGCCAGCAGCTGGCCGACTAGCGGGGGGGAAGAGACCCAGTACTTC.

This clone was counted between two and nine times. CDR3 sequence reads: CASSLIGAGGNQPQHF. The CDR3 coding sequence is TGTGCCAGCAGTTTAATCGGGGCAGGGGGCAATCAGCCCCAGCATTTT. The chain joins TRBV27 to TRBJ1-5; D is possibly TRBD1 (6 bases). From germline, CDR1 is MNHEY and CDR2 SMNVEV (reference sequence). Trimming stripped 2 bases from V and 2 bases from J, with 13 bases between. The CDR3 covers 16 residues.

This chain joins TRBV7-9 and TRBJ1-1; D is unresolved. V dropped 5 bases and J dropped 5 bases, with 18 bases sitting between them. The CDR3 covers 15 residues. Germline V gives CDR1 SEHNR, CDR2 FQNEAQ (reference sequence). The CDR3 reads CASSRREALATEAFF. The DNA of the CDR3 is TGTGCCAGCAGCCGTAGGGAGGCGTTAGCTACTGAAGCTTTCTTT.

The chain combines TRBV2 with TRBJ2-5, with D possibly matching TRBD2 (5 bases). The germline gives CDR1 SNHLY, CDR2 FYNNEI. The CDR3 contains 19 residues. V lost 4 bases and J lost 0, with 24 bases in between. This CDR3 is CASSVVGSVETQYQETQYF. As DNA, the CDR3 is TGTGCCAGCAGTGTCGTGGGGAGTGTAGAAACACAGTACCAAGAGACCCAGTACTTC.

This clone occurred a few times. The gene calls are TRBV29-1 and TRBJ2-1; D is unclear. Germline assignment: CDR1 SQVTM and CDR2 ANQGSEA. This CDR3 comprises 11 residues. The V gene lost 3 bases and the J gene lost 5 bases, with 5 bases spanning the gap. CDR3 bases: TGCAGCGTTGAGTGGGACAATGAGCAGTTCTTC. It yields the protein CSVEWDNEQFF.

There are a few counts of this clone. The chain employs TRBV25-1 and TRBJ1-5; no definite D call. Trimming removed 4 bases from V and 1 base from J, with 11 bases in between. CDR1 MGHDK and CDR2 SYGVNS come from the germline V gene. There are 15 residues in the CDR3. Here the CDR3 reads CASSASVGSNQPQHF. The CDR3 bases are TGTGCCAGCAGTGCCTCTGTGGGGAGCAATCAGCCCCAGCATTTT.

The V and J genes are TRBV2 and TRBJ2-1; 7 nucleotides align to TRBD1. V lost 3 bases, J lost 8 bases, and 4 bases stayed unmatched. CDR3 length: 13 amino acids. The V gene's germline CDR1 is SNHLY and CDR2 FYNNEI. CDR3 residues: CASSDYQGDEQFF. The DNA for the CDR3 is TGTGCCAGCAGTGACTACCAGGGGGATGAGCAGTTCTTC.

The CDR3 nucleotides are TGTGCCGTGCGGGGTGTGGGGGGTAACACTGAAGCTTTCTTT. Translated, it gives CAVRGVGGNTEAFF. The chain carries TRBV27 and TRBJ1-1; D may be TRBD1 (5 bases). CDR1 is MNHEY and CDR2 is SMNVEV in the germline V gene (reference sequence). The CDR3 is 14 amino acids. V lost 11 bases and J 2 bases, leaving 18 bases between the germline ends.

This clone appeared a few times. The chain joins TRBV10-3 to TRBJ1-6; no firm D call. The CDR3 spans 13 residues. Germline V CDR1 and CDR2: ENHRY, SYGVKD. V was pared by 0 bases and J by 7 bases, with 4 bases between. The CDR3 sequence is CAISESPNSPLHF. The CDR3 DNA reads as TGTGCCATCAGTGAGTCTCCGAATTCACCCCTCCACTTT.

V and J are TRBV6-4 and TRBJ1-1; D might be TRBD1 (5 bases). V was cut by 4 bases and J by 5 bases, with 5 bases left in between. Germline V gene sequence: CDR1 MRHNA, CDR2 SNTAGT. The CDR3 has 11 amino acids. The CDR3 DNA is TGTGCCAGCAGTGGGGGGACTGAAGCTTTCTTT. Translating it yields CASSGGTEAFF.

J is TRBJ1-6 and V is TRBV5-4; D remains unclear. Germline loops: CDR1 SGHNT, CDR2 YYREEE (reference sequence). There are 18 residues in the CDR3. The ends were cut back, 0 bases at V and 5 bases at J, with 18 bases in the middle. CDR3 loop: CASSLERATAENNSPLHF. The CDR3 nucleotides read TGTGCCAGCAGCTTGGAGAGGGCCACGGCCGAAAATAATTCACCCCTCCACTTT.

The rearrangement joins TRBV6-5 to TRBJ1-2; 7 positions agree with TRBD1. CDR1 MNHEY and CDR2 SVGAGI come from the germline V gene. V was pared by 0 bases and J by 4 bases, with 2 bases of the junction left unmatched. The CDR3 is made up of 14 amino acids. The CDR3: CASSYSDRAYGYTF. The CDR3 DNA sequence: TGTGCCAGCAGTTACTCAGACAGGGCCTATGGCTACACCTTC.

This sequence joins TRBV30 and TRBJ1-2, with a tentative D call TRBD1 (6 bases). Germline V gene data show CDR1 as GTSNPN and CDR2 as SVGIG (reference sequence). The CDR3 runs to 15 residues. The V end lost 6 bases, the J end lost 0 bases, and 17 bases lay between the germline ends. CDR3 nucleotides: TGTGCCTGCCTACTCCGGGACACCTCTAACTATGGCTACACCTTC. This encodes CACLLRDTSNYGYTF.

The table lists this clone with a count of one. The chain combines TRBV9 with TRBJ2-7; D gene uncertain. CDR3 length: 13 residues. The V end lost 0 bases, the J end lost 2 bases, and 6 bases lay between the germline ends. The V gene's germline CDR1 is SGDLS and CDR2 YYNGEE. The CDR3 DNA reads TGTGCCAGCAGCGTAGACGGCACCTACGAGCAGTACTTC. The encoded protein is CASSVDGTYEQYF. The complete variable domain, with remaining parts taken from reference TRBV9 and TRBJ2-7, reads DSGVTQTPKHLITATGQRVTLRCSPRSGDLSVYWYQQSLDQGLQFLIQYYNGEERAKGNILERFSAQQFPDLHSELNLSSLELGDSALYFCASSVDGTYEQYFGPGTRLTVT.

The chain links TRBV2 to TRBJ1-5; 8 nucleotides line up with TRBD1. The germline CDR1 and CDR2 sequences are SNHLY and FYNNEI. V lost 8 bases, J lost 9 bases, and 12 bases stayed unmatched. The CDR3 is made up of 14 amino acids. The CDR3 sequence is CASRGTGGKWPQHF. CDR3 DNA: TGTGCCAGCCGGGGGACAGGAGGTAAATGGCCCCAGCATTTT.

The genes are TRBV9 and TRBJ2-1; 9 positions match TRBD2. With V trimmed by 0 bases and J by 6 bases, 7 bases remained unmatched. This CDR3 contains 16 residues. The V gene's germline CDR1 is SGDLS and CDR2 YYNGEE. The CDR3 nucleotides are TGTGCCAGCAGCGTAGCTATAGCGGGGGTCCTCAATGAGCAGTTCTTC. This translates into CASSVAIAGVLNEQFF.

This rearrangement joins TRBV7-9 to TRBJ2-7; D is possibly TRBD2 (6 bases). The germline V gene encodes CDR1 SEHNR and CDR2 FQNEAQ (reference sequence). This CDR3 has 12 residues. With 3 bases removed from V and 7 bases from J, the gap between germline ends came to 10 bases. CDR3 residues: CASSFRGGEQYF. The CDR3 region has the DNA TGTGCCAGCAGCTTTCGGGGAGGAGAGCAGTACTTC.

This chain joins TRBV6-5 and TRBJ2-2; D is perhaps TRBD2 (6 bases). This CDR3 contains 15 residues. Trimming removed 4 bases from V and 5 bases from J, with 14 bases in between. Germline values: CDR1 MNHEY, CDR2 SVGAGI. The CDR3 DNA sequence: TGTGCCAGCAGTTTCTTAGAGGAGGGGACCGGGGAGCTGTTTTTT. It encodes CASSFLEEGTGELFF.

This clone was counted only a few times. The chain uses TRBV5-6 and TRBJ2-1, with D hard to call. Germline CDR1 SGHDT, CDR2 YYEEEE. The V end was cut by 2 bases, the J end by 3 bases, with 12 bases between. The CDR3 extends over 15 amino acids. The CDR3 DNA sequence: TGTGCCAGCAGCTTAGCCGAGGAGTTCTACAATGAGCAGTTCTTC. It specifies CASSLAEEFYNEQFF.

The sample holds a few counts of this clone. The V gene is TRBV30, the J gene TRBJ2-3; D gene ambiguous. V lost 5 bases to trimming and J lost 6 bases, with 0 bases between them. Germline CDR1 GTSNPN, CDR2 SVGIG (reference sequence). The CDR3 has 8 residues. This chain's CDR3 is CAWDTQYF. The DNA for the CDR3 is TGTGCCTGGGATACGCAGTATTTT. The complete variable domain, with remaining parts taken from reference TRBV30 and TRBJ2-3, reads SQTIHQWPATLVQPVGSPLSLECTVEGTSNPNLYWYRQAAGRGLQLLFYSVGIGQISSEVPQNLSASRPQDRQFILSSKKLLLSDSGFYLCAWDTQYFGPGTRLTVL.

The V gene is TRBV4-1, the J gene TRBJ2-1; possibly TRBD2 for D (5 bases). CDR3 length: 14 residues. V was cut by 1 base and J by 8 bases, with 12 bases left in between. The germline gives CDR1 MGHRA, CDR2 YSYEKL. The CDR3 nucleotides read TGCGCCAGCAGCCAAGGCTTAGCGCGCGATGAGCAGTTCTTC. Encoded protein: CASSQGLARDEQFF.